This passage covers 27 T cell receptor beta chains from one sample sequenced in a study of blood T cell repertoires in COVID-19. Sequencing was performed with immunoSEQ multiplex PCR; in TCRdb, only in-frame clones are kept and a portion is missing. Among 300,000 to 350,000 clones listed, 89% were seen once. Material: PBMCs or T cells enriched from blood (not recorded which). The receptors were sampled from a woman in her 30s who had recovered from COVID-19.

The chain links TRBV19 to TRBJ1-1, with TRBD1 identical over 7 bases. J gave up 8 bases and V 3 bases, and 6 bases lay outside the gene matches. Looked up from germline, CDR1 is LNHDA and CDR2 is SQIVND (reference sequence). The CDR3 is 13 residues long. CDR3 loop: CASSIHEGGEAFF. The CDR3 DNA is TGTGCCAGTAGTATCCATGAAGGGGGCGAAGCTTTCTTT.

This clone has only a few counts. J is TRBJ2-1 and V is TRBV9, with D possibly TRBD2 on 5 matching bases. The germline V and J ends were trimmed by 0 bases and 4 bases, with 17 bases remaining between them. The CDR3 spans 17 residues. Germline CDR1 SGDLS, CDR2 YYNGEE. CDR3 in amino acids: CASSVVSGGRTYNEQFF. CDR3 nucleotides: TGTGCCAGCAGCGTAGTTTCTGGCGGCAGGACTTACAATGAGCAGTTCTTC.

The gene calls are TRBV15 and TRBJ1-1; D unclear. The CDR3 is 15 amino acids. V gave up 1 base and J gave up 1 base, with 10 bases separating them. Germline CDR1 LNHNV, CDR2 YYDKDF (reference sequence). CDR3 loop: CATSRGRQANTEAFF. The CDR3, as DNA: TGTGCCACCAGCAGAGGTCGGCAGGCGAACACTGAAGCTTTCTTT.

This chain joins TRBV25-1 and TRBJ2-7; a possible D gene is TRBD1 (6 bases). V was shortened by 6 bases and J by 2 bases, with 14 bases between the two germline ends. The CDR3 is 14 residues long. Per germline, CDR1 MGHDK and CDR2 SYGVNS. The CDR3: CASSPDRFPYEQYF. CDR3 bases: TGTGCCAGCAGCCCAGACAGGTTCCCCTACGAGCAGTACTTC.

V and J are TRBV11-2 and TRBJ2-2; D possibly corresponds to TRBD1 (6 bases). CDR1 and CDR2 (germline): SGHAT, FQNNGV. CDR3 length equals 16 residues. The V gene lost 5 bases and the J gene lost 2 bases, with 15 bases spanning the gap. The CDR3: CASSPISGHNTGELFF. Here the CDR3 DNA reads TGTGCCAGCAGCCCAATCTCGGGACACAACACCGGGGAGCTGTTTTTT.

This clone was detected once. The V gene is TRBV5-1, the J gene TRBJ2-1; TRBD1 agrees at 9 bases. CDR3 length: 17 amino acids. Germline assignment: CDR1 SGHRS and CDR2 YFSETQ. Trimming removed 0 bases from V and 3 bases from J; junction bases left unmatched: 7. The CDR3 region is CASSLGDRVVIYNEQFF. Here the CDR3 DNA reads TGCGCCAGCAGCTTGGGGGACAGGGTTGTTATCTACAATGAGCAGTTCTTC.

V and J are TRBV4-2 and TRBJ2-3; the D gene is possibly TRBD2 (6 bases). The ends were cut back, 2 bases at V and 8 bases at J, with 20 bases in the middle. This CDR3 is built from 16 residues. Germline-derived CDR1 and CDR2 are LGHNA and YNFKEQ. CDR3 nucleotides: TGTGCCAGCAGCCAATACCGGGACTCGCGGGGAGGTACGCAGTATTTT. It yields the protein CASSQYRDSRGGTQYF.

This clone was counted only a few times. The V gene is TRBV5-1, the J gene TRBJ1-2; 10 bases map to TRBD1. This CDR3 has 14 amino acids. Germline V gives CDR1 SGHRS, CDR2 YFSETQ. After removal of 5 bases from V and 8 bases from J, the junction contained 9 bases not matched to a gene. CDR3 loop: CASRSTGGLYGYTF. The CDR3 region has the DNA TGCGCCAGCAGATCGACAGGGGGCCTTTACGGCTACACCTTC.

The chain recombines TRBV5-1 with TRBJ2-1; D possibly corresponds to TRBD2 (5 bases). CDR1 is SGHRS, CDR2 YFSETQ, per germline. V was cut by 5 bases and J by 2 bases, with 14 bases left in between. The CDR3 consists of 15 residues. CDR3: CASRELASAYNEQFF. The CDR3 coding sequence is TGCGCCAGCAGAGAGCTAGCAAGCGCCTACAATGAGCAGTTCTTC.

V gene TRBV10-3 combines with J gene TRBJ2-7; 11 positions agree with TRBD2. The CDR3 runs 17 residues. CDR1 and CDR2 (germline): ENHRY, SYGVKD. The V and J ends lost 6 bases and 0 bases, in that order; junction bases with no gene match: 10. As DNA, the CDR3 is TGTGCCATCAGCGGCCCCCCCGGACTAGCGGGCTCCTACGAGCAGTACTTC. Protein product: CAISGPPGLAGSYEQYF.

V and J are TRBV6-5 and TRBJ1-2, with TRBD1 identical over 10 bases. CDR1 is MNHEY and CDR2 is SVGAGI in the germline V gene. The CDR3 sequence is 15 residues long. Trimming took 0 bases from V and 5 from J; bases not matched to a gene: 3. The CDR3 coding sequence is TGTGCCAGCAGTTACTCGCGACAGGGGGCTTATGGCTACACCTTC. Encoded protein: CASSYSRQGAYGYTF.

The chain combines TRBV13 with TRBJ1-3, with 9 bases identical to TRBD1. The V gene end was trimmed by 4 bases and the J gene end by 2 bases; junction bases not matched to a gene: 9. The V gene's germline CDR1 is PRHDT and CDR2 FYEKMQ (reference sequence). The CDR3 length is 17 residues. CDR3 nucleotide sequence: TGTGCCAGCAGCTCAAGACAGGGGGATCTTCCTGGAAACACCATATATTTT. Translating gives CASSSRQGDLPGNTIYF.

The chain combines TRBV27 with TRBJ1-6, with D possibly TRBD1 on 5 matching bases. This CDR3 is built from 16 residues. The germline gives CDR1 MNHEY, CDR2 SMNVEV (reference sequence). Trimming removed 2 bases from V and 10 bases from J, with 18 bases in between. This CDR3 is CASSLRAQTWGSPLHF. In DNA, the CDR3 is TGTGCCAGCAGTTTACGAGCGCAGACATGGGGCTCACCCCTCCACTTT.

The rearrangement uses TRBV11-3 and TRBJ2-7; TRBD1 matches at 7 bases. The CDR3 is 14 amino acids. V was pared by 4 bases and J by 0 bases, with 3 bases of the junction left unmatched. Per germline, CDR1 SGHNT and CDR2 YENEEA. The CDR3 protein is CASSYRGDSYEQYF. The CDR3 DNA reads as TGTGCCAGCAGCTACAGGGGCGACTCCTACGAGCAGTACTTC.

The V gene is TRBV19, the J gene TRBJ2-2, with 8 bases matching TRBD2. CDR1 and CDR2 from the germline V gene are LNHDA and SQIVND (reference sequence). The CDR3 length is 15 residues. With 5 bases clipped from V and 4 bases from J, the junction kept 6 bases outside the gene matches. CDR3 coding DNA: TGTGCCAGTAGTCCGGGACTAGTTGTCACCGGGGAGCTGTTTTTT. This codes for CASSPGLVVTGELFF.

This chain links TRBV10-3 with TRBJ1-1; D perhaps matches TRBD1 (6 bases). The germline V gene encodes CDR1 ENHRY and CDR2 SYGVKD. V was shortened by 2 bases and J by 4 bases, with 14 bases between the two germline ends. The CDR3 loop spans 15 amino acids. The CDR3 reads CAISETGRGGTEAFF. CDR3 DNA: TGTGCCATCAGTGAGACAGGGCGGGGGGGCACTGAAGCTTTCTTT.

Here the CDR3 DNA reads TGTGCCAGCAGTCCCGGGACAGGGGGCGGTAGTTATAGGACAGATACGCAGTATTTT. Protein sequence: CASSPGTGGGSYRTDTQYF. The V gene is TRBV27, the J gene TRBJ2-3; 12 nucleotides match TRBD1. Germline assignment: CDR1 MNHEY and CDR2 SMNVEV (reference sequence). The J segment lost 3 bases and the V segment lost 5 bases, leaving 15 bases of the junction unmatched. The CDR3 runs to 19 residues.

The chain has TRBV10-2 and TRBJ2-5, with 7 bases identical to TRBD2. This CDR3 spans 13 amino acids. Trimming cost V 10 bases and J 1 base; bases outside gene matches: 6. From germline, CDR1 is WSHSY and CDR2 SAAADI. In DNA form, the CDR3 reads TGCGCCACCTCTAGCGGAATCCAAGAGACCCAGTACTTC. The encoded protein is CATSSGIQETQYF.

The chain combines TRBV28 with TRBJ1-4; tentative D call: TRBD1 (6 bases). The V gene lost 3 bases and the J gene lost 7 bases, with 15 bases spanning the gap. The CDR3 extends over 15 amino acids. Germline values: CDR1 MDHEN, CDR2 SYDVKM. CDR3 sequence reads: CASSFPSGDTEKLFF. In DNA, the CDR3 is TGTGCCAGCAGTTTCCCGTCCGGGGACACTGAAAAACTGTTTTTT.

The chain is built from TRBV27 and TRBJ2-3; no clear D gene. In germline, CDR1 is MNHEY, CDR2 SMNVEV (reference sequence). Trimming pared 0 bases from V and 0 bases from J, leaving 7 bases between. The CDR3 runs 15 residues. The CDR3 coding sequence is TGTGCCAGCAGTTTATCCCGGTACAGCACAGATACGCAGTATTTT. It codes for CASSLSRYSTDTQYF.

This chain connects TRBV28 to TRBJ2-7, with 7 bases aligning to TRBD2. The V and J ends lost 2 bases and 5 bases, in that order; junction bases with no gene match: 6. Germline CDR1 reads MDHEN; CDR2 reads SYDVKM. This CDR3 is built from 14 residues. The CDR3 sequence: CASSLAGDRHEQYF. The CDR3 DNA reads as TGTGCCAGCAGTTTAGCGGGAGATAGACACGAGCAGTACTTC.

J is TRBJ1-3 and V is TRBV7-6; 8 bases match TRBD1. V lost 5 bases, J lost 1 base, and 10 bases stayed unmatched. From germline, CDR1 is SGHVS and CDR2 FNYEAQ. The CDR3 length is 17 residues. The CDR3 DNA reads as TGTGCCAGCAGCGGGTGGGTGCAGGGGGCTTCTGGAAACACCATATATTTT. This sequence encodes CASSGWVQGASGNTIYF.

The J gene is TRBJ2-3, the V gene TRBV6-1; D is perhaps TRBD1 (6 bases). CDR3 length: 16 amino acids. V was clipped by 0 bases and J by 2 bases, with 12 bases between them. Germline V gene sequence: CDR1 MNHNS, CDR2 SASEGT. CDR3 sequence (DNA): TGTGCCAGCAGTGAAGCGAAAGGGGGATCCACAGATACGCAGTATTTT. Translation gives CASSEAKGGSTDTQYF.

CDR3 in DNA: TGTGCCAGTAGCCTTCAGCGGGGCAGGGGAGTTGCCGGGGAGCTGTTTTTT. It specifies CASSLQRGRGVAGELFF. V gene TRBV19 combines with J gene TRBJ2-2; a weak D match, TRBD2 (7 bases). Trimming left V 6 bases short and J 6 bases short, with 23 bases between. The CDR3 has 17 residues. CDR1 is LNHDA and CDR2 is SQIVND in the germline V gene (reference sequence).

The chain recombines TRBV18 with TRBJ2-1; perhaps TRBD2 as D (6 bases). Germline V gene lookup returns CDR1 KGHSH and CDR2 LQKENI. The CDR3 covers 16 residues. V was shortened by 0 bases and J by 2 bases, with 11 bases between the two germline ends. The CDR3 region has the DNA TGTGCCAGCTCACCACCGGCCGGACTAACCTACAATGAGCAGTTCTTC. This gives the protein CASSPPAGLTYNEQFF.

The chain employs TRBV18 and TRBJ1-3; D is perhaps TRBD1 (6 bases). The CDR3 has 17 residues. Between the trimmed V and J ends, which lost 0 bases and 0 bases, there was a span of 12 bases. CDR1 is KGHSH and CDR2 is LQKENI in the germline V gene. This CDR3 reads CASSPPFSDSSGNTIYF. DNA for the CDR3: TGTGCCAGCTCACCACCGTTCTCGGACAGCTCTGGAAACACCATATATTTT.

The CDR3 DNA reads TGCAGCGTTGAGGGACAAATGAACACTGAAGCTTTCTTT. Protein product: CSVEGQMNTEAFF. The chain couples TRBV29-1 to TRBJ1-1, with a possible D match to TRBD1 (6 bases). CDR1 SQVTM and CDR2 ANQGSEA come from the germline V gene. CDR3 length: 13 residues. V lost 3 bases, J lost 0 bases, and 8 bases lay in between. Full variable domain (remainder filled in from reference TRBV29-1 and TRBJ1-1): SAVISQKPSRDICQRGTSLTIQCQVDSQVTMMFWYRQQPGQSLTLIATANQGSEATYESGFVIDKFPISRPNLTFSTLTVSNMSPEDSSIYLCSVEGQMNTEAFFGQGTRLTVV.